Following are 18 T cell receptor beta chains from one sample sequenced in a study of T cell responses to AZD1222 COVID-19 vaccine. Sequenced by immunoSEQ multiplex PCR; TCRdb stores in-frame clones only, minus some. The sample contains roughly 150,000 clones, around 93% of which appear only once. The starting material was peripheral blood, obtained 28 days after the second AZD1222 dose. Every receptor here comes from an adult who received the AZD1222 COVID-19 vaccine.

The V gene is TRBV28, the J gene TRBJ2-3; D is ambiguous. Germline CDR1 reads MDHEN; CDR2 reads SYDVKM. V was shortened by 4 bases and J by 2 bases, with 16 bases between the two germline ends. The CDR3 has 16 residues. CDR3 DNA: TGTGCCAGCAGTTCCGGACCATCAACCTTCACAGATACGCAGTATTTT. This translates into CASSSGPSTFTDTQYF.

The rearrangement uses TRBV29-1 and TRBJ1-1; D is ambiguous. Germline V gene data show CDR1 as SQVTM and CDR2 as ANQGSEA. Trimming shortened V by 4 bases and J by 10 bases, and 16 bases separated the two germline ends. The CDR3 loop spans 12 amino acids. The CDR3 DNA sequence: TGCAGCGTTGGAGGTCGGATGATAGGAGCTTTCTTT. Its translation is CSVGGRMIGAFF.

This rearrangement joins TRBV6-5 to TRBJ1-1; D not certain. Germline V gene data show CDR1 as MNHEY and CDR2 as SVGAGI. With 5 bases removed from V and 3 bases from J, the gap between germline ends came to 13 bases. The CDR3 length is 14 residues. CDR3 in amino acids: CASSLRVEDTEAFF. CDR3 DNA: TGTGCCAGCAGTCTCCGCGTAGAGGACACTGAAGCTTTCTTT.

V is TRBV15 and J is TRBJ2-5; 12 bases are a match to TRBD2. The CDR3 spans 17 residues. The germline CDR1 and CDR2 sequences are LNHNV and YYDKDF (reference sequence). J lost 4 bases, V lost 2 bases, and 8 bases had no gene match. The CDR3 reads CATSRSSSGGVSETQYF. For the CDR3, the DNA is TGTGCCACCAGCAGATCTTCTAGCGGGGGGGTCTCAGAGACCCAGTACTTC.

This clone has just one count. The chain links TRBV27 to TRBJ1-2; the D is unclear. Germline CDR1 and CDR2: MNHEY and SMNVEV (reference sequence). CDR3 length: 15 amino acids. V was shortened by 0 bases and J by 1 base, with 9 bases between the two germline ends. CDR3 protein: CASSLSPYVNYGYTF. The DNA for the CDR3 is TGTGCCAGCAGTTTATCCCCATACGTTAACTATGGCTACACCTTC.

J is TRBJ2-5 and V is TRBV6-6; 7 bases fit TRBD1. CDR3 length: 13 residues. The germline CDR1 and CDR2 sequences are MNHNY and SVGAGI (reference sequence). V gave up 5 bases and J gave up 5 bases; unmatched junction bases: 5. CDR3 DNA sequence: TGTGCCAGCAGTCGAACCAGGGGGGAGACCCAGTACTTC. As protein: CASSRTRGETQYF.

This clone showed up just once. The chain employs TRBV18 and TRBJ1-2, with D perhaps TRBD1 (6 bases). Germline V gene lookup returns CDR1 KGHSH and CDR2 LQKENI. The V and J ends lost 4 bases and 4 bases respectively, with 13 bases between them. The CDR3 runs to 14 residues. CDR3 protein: CASSLETGSYGYTF. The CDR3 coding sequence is TGTGCCAGCTCACTTGAAACAGGGTCCTATGGCTACACCTTC.

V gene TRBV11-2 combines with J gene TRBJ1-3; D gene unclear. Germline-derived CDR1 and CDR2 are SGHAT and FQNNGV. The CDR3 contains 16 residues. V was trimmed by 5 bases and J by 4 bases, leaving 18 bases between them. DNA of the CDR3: TGTGCCAGCAGCCCGCCGCCGGTGCGTTTCGGAAACACCATATATTTT. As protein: CASSPPPVRFGNTIYF.

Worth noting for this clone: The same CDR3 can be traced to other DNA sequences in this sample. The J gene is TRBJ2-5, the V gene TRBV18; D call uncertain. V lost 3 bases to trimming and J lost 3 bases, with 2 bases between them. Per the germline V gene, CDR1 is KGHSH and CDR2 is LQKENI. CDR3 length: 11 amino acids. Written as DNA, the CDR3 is TGTGCCAGCTCACCCGAAGAGACCCAGTACTTC. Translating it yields CASSPEETQYF.

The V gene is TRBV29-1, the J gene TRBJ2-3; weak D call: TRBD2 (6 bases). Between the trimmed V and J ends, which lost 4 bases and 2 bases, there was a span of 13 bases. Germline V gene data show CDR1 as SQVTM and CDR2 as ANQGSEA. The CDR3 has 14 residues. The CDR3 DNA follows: TGCAGCGTTGCGGCGGGGAACCCCACAGATACGCAGTATTTT. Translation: CSVAAGNPTDTQYF.

In nucleotides, the CDR3 is TGTGCCAGCAGCCCCCAACGGCGGGGGGGCCGCACAGATACGCAGTATTTT. Its protein is CASSPQRRGGRTDTQYF. V gene TRBV4-2 combines with J gene TRBJ2-3, with 9 bases that match TRBD2. The germline gives CDR1 LGHNA, CDR2 YNFKEQ. The CDR3 contains 17 residues. V gave up 4 bases and J gave up 1 base; unmatched junction bases: 9.

The CDR3 region has the DNA TGTGCCAGCAGTGGGGGACTAGCGGACTACAATGAGCAGTTCTTC. As protein: CASSGGLADYNEQFF. The genes are TRBV6-4 and TRBJ2-1; TRBD2 matches 11 bases. Trimming took 4 bases from V and 3 from J; bases not matched to a gene: 2. Germline V gene data show CDR1 as MRHNA and CDR2 as SNTAGT. This CDR3 spans 15 amino acids.

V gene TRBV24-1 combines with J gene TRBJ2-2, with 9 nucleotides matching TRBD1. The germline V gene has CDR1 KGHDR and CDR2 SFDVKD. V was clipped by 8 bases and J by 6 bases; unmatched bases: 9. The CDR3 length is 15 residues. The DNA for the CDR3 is TGTGCCACCATAAAGCCCGGGACAGGGCCCGGGGAGCTGTTTTTT. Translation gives CATIKPGTGPGELFF.

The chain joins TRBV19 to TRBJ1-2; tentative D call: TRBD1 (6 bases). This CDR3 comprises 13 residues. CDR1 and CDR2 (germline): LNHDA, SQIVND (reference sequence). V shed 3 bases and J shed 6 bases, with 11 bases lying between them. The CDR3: CASSIRAGDGYTF. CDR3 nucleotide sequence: TGTGCCAGTAGTATTCGGGCAGGGGATGGCTACACCTTC.

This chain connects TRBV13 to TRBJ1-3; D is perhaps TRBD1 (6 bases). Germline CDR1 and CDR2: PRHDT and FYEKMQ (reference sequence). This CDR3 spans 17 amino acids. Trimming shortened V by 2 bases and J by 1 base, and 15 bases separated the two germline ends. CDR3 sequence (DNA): TGTGCCAGCAGCTTACGACCAGGGGCAAAGTCTGGAAACACCATATATTTT. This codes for CASSLRPGAKSGNTIYF.

The CDR3: CASSQPNTEAFF. CDR3 DNA sequence: TGTGCCAGCTCACAACCGAACACTGAAGCTTTCTTT. The genes are TRBV18 and TRBJ1-1; D is uncertain. The germline V and J ends were trimmed by 4 bases and 1 base, with 4 bases remaining between them. CDR3 length: 12 amino acids. Germline CDR1 KGHSH, CDR2 LQKENI.

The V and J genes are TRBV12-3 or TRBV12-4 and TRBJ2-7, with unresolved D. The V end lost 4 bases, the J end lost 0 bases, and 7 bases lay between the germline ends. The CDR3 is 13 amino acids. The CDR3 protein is CASSSTSSYEQYF. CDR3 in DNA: TGTGCCAGCAGTTCGACCAGCTCCTACGAGCAGTACTTC.

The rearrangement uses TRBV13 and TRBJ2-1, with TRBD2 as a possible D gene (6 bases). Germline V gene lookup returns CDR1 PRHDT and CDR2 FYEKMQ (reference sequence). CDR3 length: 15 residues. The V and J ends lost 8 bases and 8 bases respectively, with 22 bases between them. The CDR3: CASEPTLEGPDEQFF. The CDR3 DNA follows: TGTGCCAGCGAACCGACTTTGGAGGGGCCGGATGAGCAGTTCTTC.